The 9 T cell receptor beta chains below were found in one sample sequenced in a study of OX40 agonist ivuxolimab in advanced cancers. Generated by immunoSEQ multiplex PCR, the TCRdb table keeps only in-frame clones and is missing some. Of tens of thousands of clones in the sample, over 80% are singletons; the top ten hold about 8.6%. Here the sequenced sample was CD4+ or CD8+ T cells sorted from blood, taken in a trial of the OX40 agonist ivuxolimab. Every receptor here comes from an adult with an advanced solid tumor such as melanoma, head and neck, liver or kidney cancer.

The CDR3 protein is CASSLWQGASDTQYF. CDR3 sequence (DNA): TGCGCCAGCAGCTTGTGGCAGGGGGCTTCAGATACGCAGTATTTT. The chain employs TRBV5-1 and TRBJ2-3, with TRBD1 identical over 8 bases. The CDR3 sequence is 15 residues long. Germline V lookup: CDR1 SGHRS, CDR2 YFSETQ. The V and J ends lost 1 base and 4 bases, in that order; junction bases with no gene match: 5.

J is TRBJ2-7 and V is TRBV13; a possible D gene is TRBD1 (6 bases). Deletions cut 3 bases from V and 3 bases from J, with 9 bases between. The CDR3 has 13 amino acids. Germline loops: CDR1 PRHDT, CDR2 FYEKMQ (reference sequence). Written as DNA, the CDR3 is TGTGCCAGCAGCTTGTTACAGGGCTACGAGCAGTACTTC. It is translated as CASSLLQGYEQYF.

In its sample, this clone was seen once. The chain couples TRBV11-2 to TRBJ2-1; 7 nucleotides line up with TRBD1. Trimming removed 4 bases from V and 8 bases from J; junction bases left unmatched: 11. The length of the CDR3 is 15 residues. CDR1 and CDR2 from the germline V gene are SGHAT and FQNNGV. The DNA of the CDR3 is TGTGCCAGCAGCTCCAGTACTAGGGGGCGGGATGAGCAGTTCTTC. Its protein product is CASSSSTRGRDEQFF.

The chain links TRBV15 to TRBJ1-2, with D perhaps TRBD1 (6 bases). CDR1 and CDR2 (germline): LNHNV, YYDKDF (reference sequence). This CDR3 is 15 amino acids long. V gave up 5 bases and J gave up 0 bases, with 13 bases separating them. CDR3 residues: CATSVRQVTNYGYTF. The CDR3 DNA reads TGTGCCACCAGCGTCCGACAGGTTACTAACTATGGCTACACCTTC.

This chain uses TRBV12-5 with TRBJ2-2; D not resolved. Germline V gene data show CDR1 as LGHNT and CDR2 as FRNRAP. CDR3 length: 13 amino acids. V lost 2 bases and J 5 bases, leaving 6 bases between the germline ends. CDR3 nucleotides: TGTGCTAGTGGTTTGTGGGGAACCGGGGAGCTGTTTTTT. It is translated as CASGLWGTGELFF.

The CDR3 DNA reads TGTGCCAGTAGTCCTAGCGGGGCGACCCTCACAGATACGCAGTATTTT. It encodes CASSPSGATLTDTQYF. This chain links TRBV19 with TRBJ2-3; TRBD2 matches at 9 bases. Germline assignment: CDR1 LNHDA and CDR2 SQIVND (reference sequence). CDR3 length: 16 residues. Trimming at V came to 5 bases and at J to 2 bases, leaving 8 bases not matched to a gene.

CDR3 DNA sequence: TGTGCCAGCAGTTTTGTACCCCAAGAGACCCAGTACTTC. Encoded protein: CASSFVPQETQYF. V and J are TRBV6-1 and TRBJ2-5; D not certain. The CDR3 sequence is 13 residues long. Looked up from germline, CDR1 is MNHNS and CDR2 is SASEGT. Trimming pared 5 bases from V and 1 base from J, leaving 8 bases between.

The CDR3 loop reads CASSIAGTGEYEQYF. The CDR3 DNA is TGTGCCAGTAGTATCGCTGGGACAGGGGAATACGAGCAGTACTTC. The rearrangement joins TRBV19 to TRBJ2-7; 10 bases line up with TRBD1. Germline V lookup: CDR1 LNHDA, CDR2 SQIVND (reference sequence). J was trimmed by 4 bases and V by 3 bases; bases with no gene match: 6. The CDR3 sequence is 15 residues long.

The chain links TRBV7-2 to TRBJ2-2; TRBD2 might be the D (5 bases). There are 14 residues in the CDR3. CDR1 is SGHTA, CDR2 FQGNSA, per germline. The germline V and J ends were trimmed by 2 bases and 5 bases, with 9 bases remaining between them. The CDR3 protein is CASSLYSGTGELFF. Here the CDR3 DNA reads TGTGCCAGCAGCTTATACTCGGGGACCGGGGAGCTGTTTTTT.